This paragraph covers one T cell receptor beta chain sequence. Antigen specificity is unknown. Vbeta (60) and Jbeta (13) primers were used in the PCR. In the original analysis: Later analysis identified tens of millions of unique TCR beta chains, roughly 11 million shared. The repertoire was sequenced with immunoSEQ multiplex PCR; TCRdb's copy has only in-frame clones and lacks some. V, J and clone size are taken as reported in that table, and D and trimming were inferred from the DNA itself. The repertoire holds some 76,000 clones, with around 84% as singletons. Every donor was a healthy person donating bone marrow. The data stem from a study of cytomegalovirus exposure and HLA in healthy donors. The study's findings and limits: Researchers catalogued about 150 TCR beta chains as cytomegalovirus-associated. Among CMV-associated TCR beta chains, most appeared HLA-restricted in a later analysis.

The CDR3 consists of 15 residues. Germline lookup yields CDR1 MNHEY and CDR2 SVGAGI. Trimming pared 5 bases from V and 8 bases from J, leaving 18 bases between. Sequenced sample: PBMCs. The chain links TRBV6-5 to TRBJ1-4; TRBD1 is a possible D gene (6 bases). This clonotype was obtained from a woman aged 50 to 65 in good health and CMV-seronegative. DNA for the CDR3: TGTGCCAGCAGTGCCCAACAGGGAAAAGGGGAAAAACTGTTTTTT. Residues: CASSAQQGKGEKLFF.